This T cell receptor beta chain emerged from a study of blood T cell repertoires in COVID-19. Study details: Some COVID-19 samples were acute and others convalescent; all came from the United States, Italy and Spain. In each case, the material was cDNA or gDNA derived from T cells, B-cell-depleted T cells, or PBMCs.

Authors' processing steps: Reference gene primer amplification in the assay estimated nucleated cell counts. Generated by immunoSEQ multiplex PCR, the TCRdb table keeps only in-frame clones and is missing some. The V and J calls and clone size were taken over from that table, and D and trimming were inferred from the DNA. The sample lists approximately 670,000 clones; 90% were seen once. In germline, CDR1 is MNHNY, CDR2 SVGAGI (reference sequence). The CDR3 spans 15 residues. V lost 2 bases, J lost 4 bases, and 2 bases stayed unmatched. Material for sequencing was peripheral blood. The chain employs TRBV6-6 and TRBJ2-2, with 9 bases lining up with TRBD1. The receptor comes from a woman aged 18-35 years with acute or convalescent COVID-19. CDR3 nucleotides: TGTGCCAGCAGTTACACGGGACAGGGCACCGGGGAGCTGTTTTTT. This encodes CASSYTGQGTGELFF.